This T cell receptor (beta chain) was sequenced during a study of neurological immune-mediated disorders. Points from the study as a whole: HTLV-1-associated myelopathy had the most TCR clonal expansion, whereas multiple sclerosis had the least (lower than in healthy controls).

Synthesis of cDNA was performed by 5'RACE using 10-nucleotide random UMIs. TCRdb redid the calling of the 5' RACE reads with MiXCR, one entry per CDR3 protein. This table holds 25,000 to 30,000 distinct CDR3 sequences, under 8% found once. This clonotype was detected a few times. Its cognate antigen is unknown. A read error may explain this, as a much larger clone is one base away. Volunteers at a blood bank in Maryland, USA, were the healthy controls. The source is a woman between 50 and 59 years old in good health. Sample: PBMCs.

The CDR3 DNA reads TGTGTCAGCAGCCAAGTTACAGGGAGGTTAGCCGGGGAGCTGTTTTTT. It codes for CVSSQVTGRLAGELFF. The genes are TRBV3-1 and TRBJ2-2; D possibly matches TRBD1 or TRBD2 (6 bases each). The CDR3 has 16 residues. Germline V lookup: CDR1 LGHDT, CDR2 YNNKEL (reference sequence). Based on the CDR3 plus reference TRBV3-1 and TRBJ2-2, the full variable domain is DTAVSQTPKYLVTQMGNDKSIKCEQNLGHDTMYWYKQDSKKFLKIMFSYNNKELIINETVPNRFSPKSPDKAHLNLHINSLELGDSAVYFCVSSQVTGRLAGELFFGEGSRLTVL.